The 8 T cell receptor beta chains below come from one sample, sequenced in a study of T cell responses to AZD1222 COVID-19 vaccine. Clones were sequenced by immunoSEQ multiplex PCR, and TCRdb holds only the in-frame ones, with some missing. There are 150,000 to 200,000 clones in the sample; 90% to 95% occur only once, and just over 5% lies in the top ten. The sample was peripheral blood, taken 28 days after the second AZD1222 dose. These receptors were taken from an adult who received the AZD1222 COVID-19 vaccine.

The chain has TRBV7-3 and TRBJ1-2, with D hard to call. CDR3 length: 9 residues. The germline V gene encodes CDR1 SGHTA and CDR2 FQGTGA. Trimming shortened V by 9 bases and J by 5 bases, and 4 bases separated the two germline ends. The CDR3 bases are TGTGCCAGGGTTTATGGCTACACCTTC. Translation gives CARVYGYTF.

The gene calls are TRBV19 and TRBJ1-4, with 10 bases aligning to TRBD1. The CDR3 has 14 amino acids. V trimming: 4 bases; J trimming: 6 bases; junction bases outside the gene matches: 2. Germline CDR1 LNHDA, CDR2 SQIVND (reference sequence). Written as DNA, the CDR3 is TGTGCCAGTAGTACCGGGACAGGGGATGAAAAACTGTTTTTT. Translated: CASSTGTGDEKLFF.

The chain joins TRBV28 to TRBJ2-5; 8 bases agree with TRBD1. This CDR3 has 14 amino acids. Trimming removed 6 bases from V and 0 bases from J; junction bases left unmatched: 3. CDR1 and CDR2 (germline): MDHEN, SYDVKM. CDR3 sequence reads: CASSTDRDQETQYF. The CDR3 bases are TGTGCCAGCAGCACGGACAGGGACCAAGAGACCCAGTACTTC.

A note on this clone: With a much larger clone just one base away, this may be a read error. This chain uses TRBV14 with TRBJ2-7; no firm D call. V gave up 1 base and J gave up 3 bases, with 4 bases separating them. The length of the CDR3 is 12 residues. Germline V gene lookup returns CDR1 SGHDN and CDR2 FVKESK. This CDR3 reads CASSQGIYEQYF. The CDR3 nucleotides are TGTGCCAGCAGCCAAGGAATCTACGAGCAGTACTTC.

The chain has TRBV2 and TRBJ2-1; weak D call: TRBD2 (6 bases). Germline CDR1 and CDR2: SNHLY and FYNNEI. V was shortened by 6 bases and J by 9 bases, with 12 bases between the two germline ends. The CDR3 is made up of 12 amino acids. In DNA form, the CDR3 reads TGTGCCAGCAGGGACGGGGGAAGTGAGCAGTTCTTC. Its translation is CASRDGGSEQFF.

This clone was recorded once. The chain joins TRBV7-2 to TRBJ2-7; D is ambiguous. Trimming pared 0 bases from V and 1 base from J, leaving 7 bases between. The length of the CDR3 is 14 residues. Per germline, CDR1 SGHTA and CDR2 FQGNSA. CDR3 sequence: CASSLAHLSYEQYF. CDR3 DNA: TGTGCCAGCAGCTTAGCACATTTGTCCTACGAGCAGTACTTC.

In this sample, this clone turned up once. The J gene is TRBJ1-3, the V gene TRBV18; TRBD1 is a possible D gene (6 bases). Trimming stripped 5 bases from V and 4 bases from J, with 12 bases between. The CDR3 runs 14 residues. Germline CDR1 KGHSH, CDR2 LQKENI. DNA for the CDR3: TGTGCCAGCTCAAGCCAGGGGAAGGGAAACACCATATATTTT. As protein: CASSSQGKGNTIYF.

The chain couples TRBV13 to TRBJ1-1, with 8 bases fitting TRBD1. V shed 6 bases and J 2 bases; nucleotides not matched to a gene: 8. CDR1 is PRHDT, CDR2 FYEKMQ, per germline (reference sequence). CDR3 size: 15 residues. The DNA of the CDR3 is TGTGCCAGCAGTTTACCAGGACAGGGCAACACTGAAGCTTTCTTT. Protein product: CASSLPGQGNTEAFF.